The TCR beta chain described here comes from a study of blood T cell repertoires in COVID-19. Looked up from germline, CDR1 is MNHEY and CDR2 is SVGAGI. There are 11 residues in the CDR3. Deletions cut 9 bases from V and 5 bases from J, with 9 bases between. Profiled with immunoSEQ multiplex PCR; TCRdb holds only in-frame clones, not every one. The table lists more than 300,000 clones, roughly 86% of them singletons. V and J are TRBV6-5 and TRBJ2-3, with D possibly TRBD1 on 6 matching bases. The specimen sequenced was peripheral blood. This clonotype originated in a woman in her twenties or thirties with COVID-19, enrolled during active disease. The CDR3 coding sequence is TGTGCCAGTTTACAGGGAGATACGCAGTATTTT. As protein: CASLQGDTQYF.